This T cell receptor (beta chain) was retrieved from a study of PD-L1 blockade in urothelial cancer. The J segment lost 0 bases and the V segment lost 7 bases, leaving 11 bases of the junction unmatched. The CDR3 has 16 amino acids. Germline assignment: CDR1 SGHDT and CDR2 YYEEEE. Sequencing was performed with immunoSEQ multiplex PCR; in TCRdb, only in-frame clones are kept and a portion is missing. The table lists more than 35,000 clones, around 80% of them singletons. The time point: peripheral blood 6 weeks after treatment start. The source was PBMCs, collected around atezolizumab (anti-PD-L1) treatment. The sequence came from a man aged 60 to 75 with urothelial cancer. The chain uses TRBV5-6 and TRBJ2-3; 7 nucleotides match TRBD1. As DNA, the CDR3 is TGTGCCAGCGGTACTCTGGGACAGCGAAGCACAGATACGCAGTATTTT. Translated, it gives CASGTLGQRSTDTQYF.